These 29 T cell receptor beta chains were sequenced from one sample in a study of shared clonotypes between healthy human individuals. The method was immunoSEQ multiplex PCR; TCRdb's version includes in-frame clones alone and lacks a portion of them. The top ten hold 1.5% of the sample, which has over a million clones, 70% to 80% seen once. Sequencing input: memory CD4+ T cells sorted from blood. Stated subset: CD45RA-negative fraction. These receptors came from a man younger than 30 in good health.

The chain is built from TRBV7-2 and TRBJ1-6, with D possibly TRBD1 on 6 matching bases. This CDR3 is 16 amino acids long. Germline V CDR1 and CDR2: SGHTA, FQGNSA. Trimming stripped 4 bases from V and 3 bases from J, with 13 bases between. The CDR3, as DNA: TGTGCCAGCAGCTCAAATGAAGGGGGCTATAATTCACCCCTCCACTTT. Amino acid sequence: CASSSNEGGYNSPLHF.

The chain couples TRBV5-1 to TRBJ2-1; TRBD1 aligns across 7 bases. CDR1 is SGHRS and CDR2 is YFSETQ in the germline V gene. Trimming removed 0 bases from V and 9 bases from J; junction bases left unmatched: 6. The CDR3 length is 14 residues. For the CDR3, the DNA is TGCGCCAGCAGCTTGGGACAGGGAAAAGGTGAGCAGTTCTTC. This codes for CASSLGQGKGEQFF.

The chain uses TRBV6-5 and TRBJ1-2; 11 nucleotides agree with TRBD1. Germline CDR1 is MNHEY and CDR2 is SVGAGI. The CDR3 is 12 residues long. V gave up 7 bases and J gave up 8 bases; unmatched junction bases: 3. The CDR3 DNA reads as TGTGCCAGCATCGGGACAGGGGGAGGCTACACCTTC. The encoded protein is CASIGTGGGYTF.

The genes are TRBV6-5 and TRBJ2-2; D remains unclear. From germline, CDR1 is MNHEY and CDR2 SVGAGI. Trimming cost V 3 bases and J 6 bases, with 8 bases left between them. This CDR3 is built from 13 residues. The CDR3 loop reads CASSYNSPGELFF. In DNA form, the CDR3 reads TGTGCCAGCAGTTATAATAGCCCCGGGGAGCTGTTTTTT.

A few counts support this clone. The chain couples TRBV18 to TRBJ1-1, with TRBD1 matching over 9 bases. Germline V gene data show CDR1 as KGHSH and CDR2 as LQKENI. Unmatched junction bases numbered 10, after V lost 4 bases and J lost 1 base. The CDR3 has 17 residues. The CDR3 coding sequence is TGTGCCAGCTCACGTGCCGGGACAGGGATGACGAACACTGAAGCTTTCTTT. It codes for CASSRAGTGMTNTEAFF.

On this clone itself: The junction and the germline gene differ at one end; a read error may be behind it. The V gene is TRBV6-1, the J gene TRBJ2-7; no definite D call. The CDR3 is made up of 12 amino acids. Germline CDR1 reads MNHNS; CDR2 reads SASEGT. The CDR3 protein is CASSELGSSRNF. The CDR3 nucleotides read TGTGCCAGCAGTGAATTGGGGTCTAGTCGGAACTTC.

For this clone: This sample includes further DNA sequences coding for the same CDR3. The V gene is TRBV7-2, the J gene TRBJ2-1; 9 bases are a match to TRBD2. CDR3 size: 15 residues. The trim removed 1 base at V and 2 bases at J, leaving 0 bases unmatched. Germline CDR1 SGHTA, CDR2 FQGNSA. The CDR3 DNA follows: TGTGCCAGCAGCTTAGGCGGGAGGGCCTACAATGAGCAGTTCTTC. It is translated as CASSLGGRAYNEQFF.

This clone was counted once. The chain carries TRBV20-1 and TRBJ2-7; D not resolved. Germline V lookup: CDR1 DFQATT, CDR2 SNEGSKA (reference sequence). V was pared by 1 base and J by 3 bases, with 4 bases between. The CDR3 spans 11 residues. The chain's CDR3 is CSARASYEQYF. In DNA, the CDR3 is TGCAGTGCTAGAGCCAGCTACGAGCAGTACTTC.

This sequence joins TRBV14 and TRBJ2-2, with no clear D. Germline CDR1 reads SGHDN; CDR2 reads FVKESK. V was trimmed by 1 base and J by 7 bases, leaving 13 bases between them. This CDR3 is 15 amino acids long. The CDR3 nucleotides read TGTGCCAGCAGCCAAGCCCAGGCCTTGGGCGGGGAGCTGTTTTTT. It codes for CASSQAQALGGELFF.

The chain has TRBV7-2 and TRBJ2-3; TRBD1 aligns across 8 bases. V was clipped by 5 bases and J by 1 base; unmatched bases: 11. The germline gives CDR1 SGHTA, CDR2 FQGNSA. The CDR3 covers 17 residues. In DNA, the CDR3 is TGTGCCAGCAGCCAATACAGGACAGGGCGAGGCACAGATACGCAGTATTTT. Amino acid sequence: CASSQYRTGRGTDTQYF. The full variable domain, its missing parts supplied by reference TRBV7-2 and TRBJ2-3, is GAGVSQSPSNKVTEKGKDVELRCDPISGHTALYWYRQSLGQGLEFLIYFQGNSAPDKSGLPSDRFSAERTGGSVSTLTIQRTQQEDSAVYLCASSQYRTGRGTDTQYFGPGTRLTVL.

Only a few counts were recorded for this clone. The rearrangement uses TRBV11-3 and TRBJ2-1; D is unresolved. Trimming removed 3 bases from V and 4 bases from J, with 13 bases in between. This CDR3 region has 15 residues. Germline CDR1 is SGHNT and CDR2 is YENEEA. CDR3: CASSLSSGEYNEQFF. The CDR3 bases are TGTGCCAGCAGCTTGTCGAGTGGAGAATACAATGAGCAGTTCTTC.

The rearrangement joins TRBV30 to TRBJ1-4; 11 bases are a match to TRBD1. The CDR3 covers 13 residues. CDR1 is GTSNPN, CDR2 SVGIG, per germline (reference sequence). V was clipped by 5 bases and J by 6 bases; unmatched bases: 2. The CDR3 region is CAWGDRGYEKLFF. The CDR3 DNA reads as TGTGCCTGGGGGGACAGGGGGTATGAAAAACTGTTTTTT.

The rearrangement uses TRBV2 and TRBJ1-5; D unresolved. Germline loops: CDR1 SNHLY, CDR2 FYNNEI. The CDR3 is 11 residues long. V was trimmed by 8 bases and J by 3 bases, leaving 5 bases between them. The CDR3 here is CASGYNQPQHF. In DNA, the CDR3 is TGTGCCAGCGGATACAATCAGCCCCAGCATTTT.

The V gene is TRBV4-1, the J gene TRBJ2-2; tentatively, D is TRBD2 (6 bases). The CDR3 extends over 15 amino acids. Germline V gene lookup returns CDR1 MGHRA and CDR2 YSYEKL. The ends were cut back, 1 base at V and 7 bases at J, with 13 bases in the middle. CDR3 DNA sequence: TGCGCCAGCAGCCAAGGTGGGAGGAACGGCGGGGAGCTGTTTTTT. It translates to CASSQGGRNGGELFF.

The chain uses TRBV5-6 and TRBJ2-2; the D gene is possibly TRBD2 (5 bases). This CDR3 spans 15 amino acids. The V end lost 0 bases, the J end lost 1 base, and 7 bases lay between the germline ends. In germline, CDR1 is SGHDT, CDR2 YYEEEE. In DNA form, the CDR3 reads TGTGCCAGCAGCTTGGGGGCGGGGAACACCGGGGAGCTGTTTTTT. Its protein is CASSLGAGNTGELFF.

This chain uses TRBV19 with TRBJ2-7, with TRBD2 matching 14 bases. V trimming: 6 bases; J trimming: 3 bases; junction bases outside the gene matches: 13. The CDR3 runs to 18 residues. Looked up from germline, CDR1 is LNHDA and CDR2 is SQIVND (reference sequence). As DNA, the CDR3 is TGTGCCAGTAGCGCCGGGACTAGCGGGAGACCTAACTTCTACGAGCAGTACTTC. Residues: CASSAGTSGRPNFYEQYF.

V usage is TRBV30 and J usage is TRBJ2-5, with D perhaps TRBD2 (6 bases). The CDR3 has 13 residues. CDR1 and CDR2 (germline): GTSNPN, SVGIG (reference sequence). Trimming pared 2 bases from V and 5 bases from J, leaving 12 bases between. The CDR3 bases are TGTGCCTGGAGTTACGGGGCGGGGGAGACCCAGTACTTC. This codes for CAWSYGAGETQYF. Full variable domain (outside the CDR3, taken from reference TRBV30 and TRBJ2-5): SQTIHQWPATLVQPVGSPLSLECTVEGTSNPNLYWYRQAAGRGLQLLFYSVGIGQISSEVPQNLSASRPQDRQFILSSKKLLLSDSGFYLCAWSYGAGETQYFGPGTRLLVL.

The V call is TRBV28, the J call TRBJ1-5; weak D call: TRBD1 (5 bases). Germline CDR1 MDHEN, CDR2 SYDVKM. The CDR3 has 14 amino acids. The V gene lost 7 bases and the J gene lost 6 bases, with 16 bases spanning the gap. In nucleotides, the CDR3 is TGTGCCAGCAACTCGGAGGGGTTGGCTCAGCCCCAGCATTTT. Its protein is CASNSEGLAQPQHF.

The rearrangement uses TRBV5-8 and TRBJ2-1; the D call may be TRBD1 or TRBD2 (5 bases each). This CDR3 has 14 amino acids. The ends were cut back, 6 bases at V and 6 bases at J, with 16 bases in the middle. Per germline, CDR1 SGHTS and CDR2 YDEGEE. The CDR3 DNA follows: TGTGCCAGCACCTTTAAGGGACGTCGCAATGAGCAGTTCTTC. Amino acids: CASTFKGRRNEQFF.

CDR3 sequence (DNA): TGTGCTAGTGGTTACGGACAGGGGCTCAATCAGCCCCAGCATTTT. Translated: CASGYGQGLNQPQHF. The rearrangement uses TRBV12-5 and TRBJ1-5; TRBD1 matches at 9 bases. Unmatched junction bases numbered 4, after V lost 4 bases and J lost 3 bases. The CDR3 consists of 15 residues. The germline V gene encodes CDR1 LGHNT and CDR2 FRNRAP.

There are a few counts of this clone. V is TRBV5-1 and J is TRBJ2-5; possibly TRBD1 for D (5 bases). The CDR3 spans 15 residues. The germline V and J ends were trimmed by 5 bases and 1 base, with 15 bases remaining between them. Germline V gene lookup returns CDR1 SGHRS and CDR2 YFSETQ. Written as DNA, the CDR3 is TGCGCCAGCAGTCTCGCCCCAGGGATCCAAGAGACCCAGTACTTC. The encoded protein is CASSLAPGIQETQYF.

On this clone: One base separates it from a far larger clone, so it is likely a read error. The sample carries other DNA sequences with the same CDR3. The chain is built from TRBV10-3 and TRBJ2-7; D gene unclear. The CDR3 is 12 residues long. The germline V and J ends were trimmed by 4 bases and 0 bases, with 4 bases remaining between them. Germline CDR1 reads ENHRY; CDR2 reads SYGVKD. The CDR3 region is CAISASSYEQYF. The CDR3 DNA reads TGTGCCATCAGTGCGTCCTCCTACGAGCAGTACTTC.

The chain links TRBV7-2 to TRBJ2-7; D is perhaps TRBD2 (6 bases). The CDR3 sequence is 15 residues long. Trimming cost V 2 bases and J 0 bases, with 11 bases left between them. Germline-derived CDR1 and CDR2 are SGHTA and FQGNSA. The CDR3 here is CASSLKGGISYEQYF. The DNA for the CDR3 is TGTGCCAGCAGCTTAAAAGGCGGGATCTCCTACGAGCAGTACTTC.

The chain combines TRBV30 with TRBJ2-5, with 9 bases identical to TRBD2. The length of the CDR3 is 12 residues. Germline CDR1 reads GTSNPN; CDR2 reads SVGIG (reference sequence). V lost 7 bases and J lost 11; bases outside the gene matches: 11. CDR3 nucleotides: TGTGCCTCTGCGGGAGGGCCGCGAGAGCAGTACTTC. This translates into CASAGGPREQYF. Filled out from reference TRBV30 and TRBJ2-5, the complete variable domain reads SQTIHQWPATLVQPVGSPLSLECTVEGTSNPNLYWYRQAAGRGLQLLFYSVGIGQISSEVPQNLSASRPQDRQFILSSKKLLLSDSGFYLCASAGGPREQYFGPGTRLLVL.

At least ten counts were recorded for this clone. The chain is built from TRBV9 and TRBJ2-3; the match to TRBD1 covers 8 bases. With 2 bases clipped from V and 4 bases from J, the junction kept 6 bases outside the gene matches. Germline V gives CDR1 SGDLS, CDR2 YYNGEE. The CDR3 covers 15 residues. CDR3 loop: CASSVRGQVADTQYF. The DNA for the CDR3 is TGTGCCAGCAGCGTCAGGGGGCAGGTCGCAGATACGCAGTATTTT.

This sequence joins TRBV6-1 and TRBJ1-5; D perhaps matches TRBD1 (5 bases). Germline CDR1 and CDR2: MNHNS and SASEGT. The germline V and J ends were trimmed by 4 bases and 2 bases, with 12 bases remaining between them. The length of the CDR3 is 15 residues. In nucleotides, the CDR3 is TGTGCCAGCAGTGGGGGCGGTCATGGCAATCAGCCCCAGCATTTT. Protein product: CASSGGGHGNQPQHF.

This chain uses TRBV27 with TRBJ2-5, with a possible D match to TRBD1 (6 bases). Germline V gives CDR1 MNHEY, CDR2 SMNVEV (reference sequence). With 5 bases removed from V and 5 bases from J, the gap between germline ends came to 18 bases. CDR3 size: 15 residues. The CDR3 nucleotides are TGTGCCAGCAGTCCCTACAGGGTATCGGGCGAGACCCAGTACTTC. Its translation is CASSPYRVSGETQYF.

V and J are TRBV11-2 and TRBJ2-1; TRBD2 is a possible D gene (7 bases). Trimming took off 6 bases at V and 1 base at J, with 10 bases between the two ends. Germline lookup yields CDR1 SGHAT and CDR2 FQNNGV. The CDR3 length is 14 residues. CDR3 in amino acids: CASSAGASYNEQFF. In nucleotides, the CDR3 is TGTGCCAGCAGTGCGGGGGCTTCCTACAATGAGCAGTTCTTC. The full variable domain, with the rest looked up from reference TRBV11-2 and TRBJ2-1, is EAGVAQSPRYKIIEKRQSVAFWCNPISGHATLYWYQQILGQGPKLLIQFQNNGVVDDSQLPKDRFSAERLKGVDSTLKIQPAKLEDSAVYLCASSAGASYNEQFFGPGTRLTVL.

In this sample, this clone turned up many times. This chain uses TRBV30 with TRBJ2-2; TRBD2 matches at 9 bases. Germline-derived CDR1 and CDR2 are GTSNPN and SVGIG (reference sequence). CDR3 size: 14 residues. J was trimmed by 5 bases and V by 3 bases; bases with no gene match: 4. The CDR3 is CAWRERGATGELFF. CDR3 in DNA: TGTGCCTGGAGAGAGCGGGGGGCGACCGGGGAGCTGTTTTTT.